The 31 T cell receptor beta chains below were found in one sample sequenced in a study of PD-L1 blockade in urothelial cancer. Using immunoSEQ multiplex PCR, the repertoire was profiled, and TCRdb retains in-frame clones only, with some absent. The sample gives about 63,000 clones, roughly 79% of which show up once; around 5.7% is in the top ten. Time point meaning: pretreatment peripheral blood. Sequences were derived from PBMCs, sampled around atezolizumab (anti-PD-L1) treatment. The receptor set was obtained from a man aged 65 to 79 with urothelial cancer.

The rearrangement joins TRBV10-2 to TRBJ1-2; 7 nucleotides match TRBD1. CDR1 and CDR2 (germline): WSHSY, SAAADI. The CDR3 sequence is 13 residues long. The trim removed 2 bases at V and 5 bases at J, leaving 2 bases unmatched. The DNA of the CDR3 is TGCGCCAGCAGTGAGACAGGGGAATATGGCTACACCTTC. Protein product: CASSETGEYGYTF.

CDR3 sequence (DNA): TGTGCCAGCAGCGTAGCTACAGGGACTGAAGCTTTCTTT. This codes for CASSVATGTEAFF. The V and J genes are TRBV9 and TRBJ1-1; TRBD1 might be the D (6 bases). Per the germline V gene, CDR1 is SGDLS and CDR2 is YYNGEE. V gave up 0 bases and J gave up 5 bases, with 8 bases separating them. The CDR3 is made up of 13 amino acids. Variable domain in full (rest from reference TRBV9 and TRBJ1-1): DSGVTQTPKHLITATGQRVTLRCSPRSGDLSVYWYQQSLDQGLQFLIQYYNGEERAKGNILERFSAQQFPDLHSELNLSSLELGDSALYFCASSVATGTEAFFGQGTRLTVV.

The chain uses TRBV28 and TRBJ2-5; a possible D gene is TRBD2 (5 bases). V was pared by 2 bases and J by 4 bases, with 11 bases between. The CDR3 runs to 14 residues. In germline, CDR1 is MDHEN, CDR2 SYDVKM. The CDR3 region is CASSLTGVRETQYF. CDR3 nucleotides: TGTGCCAGCAGTTTAACCGGGGTCAGAGAGACCCAGTACTTC.

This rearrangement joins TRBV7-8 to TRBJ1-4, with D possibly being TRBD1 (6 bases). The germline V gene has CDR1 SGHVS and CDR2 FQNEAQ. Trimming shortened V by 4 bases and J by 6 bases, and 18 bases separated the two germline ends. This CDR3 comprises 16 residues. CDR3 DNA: TGTGCCAGCAGCTCACCCCGGGTCAGGGGTGATGAAAAACTGTTTTTT. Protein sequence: CASSSPRVRGDEKLFF.

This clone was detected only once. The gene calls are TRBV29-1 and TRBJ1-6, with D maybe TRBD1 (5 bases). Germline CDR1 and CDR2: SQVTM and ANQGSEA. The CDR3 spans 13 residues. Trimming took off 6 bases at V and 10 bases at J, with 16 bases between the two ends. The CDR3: CSVTSTVGSPLHF. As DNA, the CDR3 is TGCAGCGTCACCTCGACAGTGGGGTCACCCCTCCACTTT.

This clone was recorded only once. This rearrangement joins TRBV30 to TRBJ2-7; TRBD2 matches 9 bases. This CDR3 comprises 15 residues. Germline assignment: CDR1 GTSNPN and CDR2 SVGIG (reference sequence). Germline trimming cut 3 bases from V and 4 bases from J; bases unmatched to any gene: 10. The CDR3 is CAWRTGRGRVYEQYF. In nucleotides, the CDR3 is TGTGCCTGGAGGACCGGTCGCGGGAGGGTGTACGAGCAGTACTTC.

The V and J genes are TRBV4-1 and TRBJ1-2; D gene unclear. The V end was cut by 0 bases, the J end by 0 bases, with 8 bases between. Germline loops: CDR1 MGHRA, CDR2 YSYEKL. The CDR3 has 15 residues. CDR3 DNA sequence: TGCGCCAGCAGCCAAGATCAGTCCTCTAACTATGGCTACACCTTC. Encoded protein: CASSQDQSSNYGYTF.

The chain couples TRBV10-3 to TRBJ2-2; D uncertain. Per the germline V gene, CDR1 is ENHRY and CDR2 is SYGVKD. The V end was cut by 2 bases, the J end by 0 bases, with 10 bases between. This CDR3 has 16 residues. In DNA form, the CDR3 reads TGTGCCATCAGTGAGGCAGGTACCGCGAACACCGGGGAGCTGTTTTTT. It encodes CAISEAGTANTGELFF.

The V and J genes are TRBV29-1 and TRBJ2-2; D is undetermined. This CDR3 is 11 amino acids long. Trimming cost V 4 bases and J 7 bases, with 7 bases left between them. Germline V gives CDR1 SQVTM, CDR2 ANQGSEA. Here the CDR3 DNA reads TGCAGCGTTGGGAGCGACGGGGAGCTGTTTTTT. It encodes CSVGSDGELFF.

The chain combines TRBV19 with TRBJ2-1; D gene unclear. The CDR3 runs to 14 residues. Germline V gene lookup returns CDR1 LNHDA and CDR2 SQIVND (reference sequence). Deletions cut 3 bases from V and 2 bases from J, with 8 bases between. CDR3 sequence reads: CASSISRAYNEQFF. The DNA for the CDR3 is TGTGCCAGTAGTATTTCTCGGGCCTACAATGAGCAGTTCTTC.

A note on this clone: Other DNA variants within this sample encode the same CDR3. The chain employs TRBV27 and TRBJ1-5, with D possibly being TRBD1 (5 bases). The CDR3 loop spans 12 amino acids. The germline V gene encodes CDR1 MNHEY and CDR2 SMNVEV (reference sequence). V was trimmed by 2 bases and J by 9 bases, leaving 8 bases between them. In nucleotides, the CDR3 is TGTGCCAGCAGTTTAAGGGGTGGGCCCCAGCATTTT. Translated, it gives CASSLRGGPQHF.

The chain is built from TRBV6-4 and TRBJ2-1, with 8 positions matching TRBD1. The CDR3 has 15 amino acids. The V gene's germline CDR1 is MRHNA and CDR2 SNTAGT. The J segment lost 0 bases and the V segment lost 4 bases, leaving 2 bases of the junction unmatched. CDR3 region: CASSVTGGSYNEQFF. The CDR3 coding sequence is TGTGCCAGCAGTGTCACAGGGGGCTCCTACAATGAGCAGTTCTTC.

CDR3 DNA: TGTGCCACCAGCAGGCTACTAGCGGGAGGGAACAATGAGCAGTTCTTC. Residues: CATSRLLAGGNNEQFF. This sequence joins TRBV15 and TRBJ2-1, with TRBD2 matching over 13 bases. The V gene's germline CDR1 is LNHNV and CDR2 YYDKDF (reference sequence). The CDR3 contains 16 residues. The V and J ends lost 3 bases and 5 bases, in that order; junction bases with no gene match: 4.

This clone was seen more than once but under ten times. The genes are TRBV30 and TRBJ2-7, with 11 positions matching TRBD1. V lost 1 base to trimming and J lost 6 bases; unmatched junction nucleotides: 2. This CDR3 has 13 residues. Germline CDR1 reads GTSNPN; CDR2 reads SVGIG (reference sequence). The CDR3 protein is CAWSGTGGGEQYF. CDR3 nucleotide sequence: TGTGCCTGGAGTGGGACAGGGGGCGGCGAGCAGTACTTC. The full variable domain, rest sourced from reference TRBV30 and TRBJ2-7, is SQTIHQWPATLVQPVGSPLSLECTVEGTSNPNLYWYRQAAGRGLQLLFYSVGIGQISSEVPQNLSASRPQDRQFILSSKKLLLSDSGFYLCAWSGTGGGEQYFGPGTRLTVT.

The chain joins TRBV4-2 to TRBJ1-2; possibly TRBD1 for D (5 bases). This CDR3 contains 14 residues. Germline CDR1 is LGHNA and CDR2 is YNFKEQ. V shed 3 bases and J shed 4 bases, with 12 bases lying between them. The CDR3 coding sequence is TGTGCCAGCAGCCAGAAGGGCCAGGGCTATGGCTACACCTTC. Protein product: CASSQKGQGYGYTF.

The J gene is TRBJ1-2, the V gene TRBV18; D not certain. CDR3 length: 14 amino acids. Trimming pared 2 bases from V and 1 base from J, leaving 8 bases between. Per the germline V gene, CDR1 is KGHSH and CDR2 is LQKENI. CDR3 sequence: CASSPEQLNYGYTF. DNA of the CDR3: TGTGCCAGCTCACCAGAACAGCTTAACTATGGCTACACCTTC. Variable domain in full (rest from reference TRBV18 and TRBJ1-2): NAGVMQNPRHLVRRRGQEARLRCSPMKGHSHVYWYRQLPEEGLKFMVYLQKENIIDESGMPKERFSAEFPKEGPSILRIQQVVRGDSAAYFCASSPEQLNYGYTFGSGTRLTVV.

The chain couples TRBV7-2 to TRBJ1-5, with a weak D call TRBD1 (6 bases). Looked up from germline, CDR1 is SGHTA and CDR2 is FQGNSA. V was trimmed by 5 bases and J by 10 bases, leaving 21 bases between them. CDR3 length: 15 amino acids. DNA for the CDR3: TGTGCCAGCAGCCCGACCCGACAGGCCCGAGGTCCCCAGCATTTT. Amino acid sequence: CASSPTRQARGPQHF.

CDR3 protein: CASSLETGTTDTQYF. The DNA of the CDR3 is TGTGCCAGCAGCCTTGAGACGGGAACGACAGATACGCAGTATTTT. The chain recombines TRBV5-4 with TRBJ2-3; maybe TRBD2 (5 bases). This CDR3 has 15 residues. The germline CDR1 and CDR2 sequences are SGHNT and YYREEE (reference sequence). Trimming shortened V by 4 bases and J by 3 bases, and 15 bases separated the two germline ends.

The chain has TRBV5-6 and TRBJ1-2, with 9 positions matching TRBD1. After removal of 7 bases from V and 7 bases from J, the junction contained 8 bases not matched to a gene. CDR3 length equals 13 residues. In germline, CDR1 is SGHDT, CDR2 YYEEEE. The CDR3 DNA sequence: TGTGCCAGCTGGGACAGGGCACCGGTTGGCTACACCTTC. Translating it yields CASWDRAPVGYTF. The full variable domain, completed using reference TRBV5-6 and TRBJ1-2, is DAGVTQSPTHLIKTRGQQVTLRCSPKSGHDTVSWYQQALGQGPQFIFQYYEEEERQRGNFPDRFSGHQFPNYSSELNVNALLLGDSALYLCASWDRAPVGYTFGSGTRLTVV.

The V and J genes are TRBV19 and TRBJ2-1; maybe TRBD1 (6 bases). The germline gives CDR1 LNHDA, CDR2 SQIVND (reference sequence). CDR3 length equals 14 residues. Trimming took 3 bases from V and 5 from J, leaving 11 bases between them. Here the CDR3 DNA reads TGTGCCAGTAGTATGGGGGACACTAACAATGAGCAGTTCTTC. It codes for CASSMGDTNNEQFF.

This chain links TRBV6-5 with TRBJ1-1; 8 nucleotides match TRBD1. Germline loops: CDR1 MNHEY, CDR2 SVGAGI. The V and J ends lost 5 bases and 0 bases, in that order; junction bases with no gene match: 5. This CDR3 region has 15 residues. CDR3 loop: CASSRTGLMNTEAFF. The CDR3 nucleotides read TGTGCCAGCAGTCGGACAGGGCTAATGAACACTGAAGCTTTCTTT.

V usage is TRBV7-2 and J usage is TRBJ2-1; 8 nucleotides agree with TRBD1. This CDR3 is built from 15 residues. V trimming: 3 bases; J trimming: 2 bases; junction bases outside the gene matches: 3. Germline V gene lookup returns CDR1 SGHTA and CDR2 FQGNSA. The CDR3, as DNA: TGTGCCAGCAGCTTGGGGACAGGCCCCTACAATGAGCAGTTCTTC. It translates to CASSLGTGPYNEQFF.

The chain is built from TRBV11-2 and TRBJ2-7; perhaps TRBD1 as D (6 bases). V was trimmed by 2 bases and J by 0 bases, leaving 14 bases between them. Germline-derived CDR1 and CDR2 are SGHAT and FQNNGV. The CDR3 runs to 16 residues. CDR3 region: CASSLPGHQGSYEQYF. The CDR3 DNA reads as TGTGCCAGCAGCTTACCGGGACACCAGGGCTCCTACGAGCAGTACTTC.

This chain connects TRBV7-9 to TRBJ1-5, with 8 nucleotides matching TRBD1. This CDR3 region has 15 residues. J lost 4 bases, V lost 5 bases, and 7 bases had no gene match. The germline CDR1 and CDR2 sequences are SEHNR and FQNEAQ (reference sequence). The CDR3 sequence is CASSATGGGNQPQHF. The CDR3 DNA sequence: TGTGCCAGCAGCGCCACAGGGGGAGGTAATCAGCCCCAGCATTTT. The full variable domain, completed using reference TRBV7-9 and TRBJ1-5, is DTGVSQNPRHKITKRGQNVTFRCDPISEHNRLYWYRQTLGQGPEFLTYFQNEAQLEKSRLLSDRFSAERPKGSFSTLEIQRTEQGDSAMYLCASSATGGGNQPQHFGDGTRLSIL.

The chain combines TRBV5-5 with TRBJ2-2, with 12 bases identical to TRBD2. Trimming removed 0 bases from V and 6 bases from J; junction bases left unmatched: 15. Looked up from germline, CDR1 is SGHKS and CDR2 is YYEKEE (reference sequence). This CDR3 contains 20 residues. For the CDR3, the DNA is TGTGCCAGCAGCTTGGTCTGGAGGCTTGGACTAGCGGGACGAGCCGGGGAGCTGTTTTTT. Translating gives CASSLVWRLGLAGRAGELFF.

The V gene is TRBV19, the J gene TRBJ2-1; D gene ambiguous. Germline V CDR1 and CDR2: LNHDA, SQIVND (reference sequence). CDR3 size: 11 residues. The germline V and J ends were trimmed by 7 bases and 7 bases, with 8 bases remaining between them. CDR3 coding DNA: TGTGCCAGTACGAACGGGAATGAGCAGTTCTTC. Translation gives CASTNGNEQFF.

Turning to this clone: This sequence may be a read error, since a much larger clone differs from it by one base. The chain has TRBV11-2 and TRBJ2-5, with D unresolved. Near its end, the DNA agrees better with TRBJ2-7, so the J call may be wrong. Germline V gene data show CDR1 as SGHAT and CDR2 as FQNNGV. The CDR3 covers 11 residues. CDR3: CASSPSYEQYF. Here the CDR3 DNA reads TGTGCCAGCAGCCCCTCGTACGAGCAGTACTTC.

For the CDR3, the DNA is TGTGCCAGCAGCTTGGTTGGCTCGAACACTGAAGCTTTCTTT. Its protein is CASSLVGSNTEAFF. This chain links TRBV5-4 with TRBJ1-1, with D uncertain. The germline V gene has CDR1 SGHNT and CDR2 YYREEE (reference sequence). This CDR3 comprises 14 residues. Trimming took off 0 bases at V and 1 base at J, with 7 bases between the two ends.

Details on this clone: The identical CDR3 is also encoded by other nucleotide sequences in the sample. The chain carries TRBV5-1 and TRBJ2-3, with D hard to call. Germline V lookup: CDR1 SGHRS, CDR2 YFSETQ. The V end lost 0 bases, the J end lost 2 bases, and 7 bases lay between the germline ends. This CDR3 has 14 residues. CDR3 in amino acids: CASSLGQNTDTQYF. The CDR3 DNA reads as TGCGCCAGCAGCTTGGGTCAGAACACAGATACGCAGTATTTT.

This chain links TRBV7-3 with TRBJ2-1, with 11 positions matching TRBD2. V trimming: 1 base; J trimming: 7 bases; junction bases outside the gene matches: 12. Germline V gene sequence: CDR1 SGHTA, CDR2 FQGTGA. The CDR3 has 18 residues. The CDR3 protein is CASSLRPPASGGRNEQFF. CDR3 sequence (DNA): TGTGCCAGCAGCTTAAGACCACCGGCTAGCGGGGGGAGGAATGAGCAGTTCTTC.

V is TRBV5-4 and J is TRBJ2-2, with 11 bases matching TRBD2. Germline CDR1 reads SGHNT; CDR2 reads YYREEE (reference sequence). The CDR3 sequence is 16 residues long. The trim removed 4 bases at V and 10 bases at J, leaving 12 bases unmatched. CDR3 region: CASSRDALAGGMELFF. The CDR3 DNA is TGTGCCAGCAGCCGAGACGCCCTAGCGGGGGGAATGGAGCTGTTTTTT.